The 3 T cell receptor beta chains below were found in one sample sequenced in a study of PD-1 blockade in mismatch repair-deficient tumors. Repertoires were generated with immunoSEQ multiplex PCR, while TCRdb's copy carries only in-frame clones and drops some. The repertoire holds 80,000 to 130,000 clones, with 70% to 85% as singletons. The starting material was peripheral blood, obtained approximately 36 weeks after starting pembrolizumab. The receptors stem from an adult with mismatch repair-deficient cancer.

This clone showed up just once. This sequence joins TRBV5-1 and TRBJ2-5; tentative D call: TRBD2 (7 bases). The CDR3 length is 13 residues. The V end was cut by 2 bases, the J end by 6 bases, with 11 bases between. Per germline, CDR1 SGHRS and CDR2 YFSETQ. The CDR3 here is CASSLEGGKTQYF. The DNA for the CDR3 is TGCGCCAGCAGCTTAGAGGGGGGGAAGACCCAGTACTTC.

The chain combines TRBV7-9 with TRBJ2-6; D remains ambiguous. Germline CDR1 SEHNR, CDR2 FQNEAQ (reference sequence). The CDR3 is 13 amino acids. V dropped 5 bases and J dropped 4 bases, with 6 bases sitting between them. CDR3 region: CASSLRGANVLTF. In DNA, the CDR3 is TGTGCCAGCAGCCTCAGGGGGGCCAACGTCCTGACTTTC.

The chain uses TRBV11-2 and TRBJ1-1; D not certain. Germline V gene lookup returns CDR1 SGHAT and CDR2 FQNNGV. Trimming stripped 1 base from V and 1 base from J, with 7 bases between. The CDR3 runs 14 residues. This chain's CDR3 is CASSLGRANTEAFF. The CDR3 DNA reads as TGTGCCAGCAGCTTAGGGAGGGCGAACACTGAAGCTTTCTTT.